Detailed here is one T cell receptor (beta chain). TCRdb keeps only in-frame clones here, not all; method: immunoSEQ multiplex PCR. The profile shows 500,000 to 550,000 clones, 78% of them singletons. The record originates from a study of shared T cell receptors in the human thymus. Losses at the gene ends were 0 bases for V and 6 bases for J; bases not matched to a gene: 15. The CDR3 contains 18 residues. In germline, CDR1 is SGHNT, CDR2 YYREEE (reference sequence). The same sample was also studied in work on human thymus T cells. That work adds: Corrective heart surgery yielded the resections from which the thymus tissue came.

This clonotype originated in a boy younger than two with a congenital heart defect. Sequencing was done on a sample of thymocytes. V usage is TRBV5-4 and J usage is TRBJ1-2; 9 bases are shared with TRBD1. The CDR3 sequence is CASSLEGGTGPVGDGYTF. The CDR3 DNA follows: TGTGCCAGCAGCTTGGAAGGAGGGACAGGGCCCGTAGGGGATGGCTACACCTTC.